The 27 T cell receptor beta chains below come from one sample, sequenced in a study of blood T cell repertoires in COVID-19. Sequenced by immunoSEQ multiplex PCR; TCRdb stores in-frame clones only, minus some. The table shows about 340,000 clones, with around 82% occurring only once. Sequenced: peripheral blood. The receptors shown here come from a man aged 25 to 40 with active or convalescent COVID-19.

This chain joins TRBV7-9 and TRBJ2-1; TRBD2 matches at 9 bases. The V gene end was trimmed by 2 bases and the J gene end by 9 bases; junction bases not matched to a gene: 11. This CDR3 spans 16 amino acids. Germline V CDR1 and CDR2: SEHNR, FQNEAQ (reference sequence). CDR3 DNA: TGTGCCAGCAGCTTATCAAGGAGGACTAGCGAGTTTGAGCAGTTCTTC. Protein product: CASSLSRRTSEFEQFF.

Details on this clone: Other DNA sequences within the sample encode an identical CDR3. The chain employs TRBV5-5 and TRBJ2-1; D may be TRBD2 (5 bases). This CDR3 has 14 residues. V was pared by 0 bases and J by 2 bases, with 6 bases between. Germline CDR1 reads SGHKS; CDR2 reads YYEKEE (reference sequence). For the CDR3, the DNA is TGTGCCAGCAGCTTGGGACTAACCTACAATGAGCAGTTCTTC. Its translation is CASSLGLTYNEQFF. Full variable domain (missing parts from reference TRBV5-5 and TRBJ2-1): DAGVTQSPTHLIKTRGQQVTLRCSPISGHKSVSWYQQVLGQGPQFIFQYYEKEERGRGNFPDRFSARQFPNYSSELNVNALLLGDSALYLCASSLGLTYNEQFFGPGTRLTVL.

The chain carries TRBV21-1 and TRBJ1-6; whether TRBD1, the table's D call, matches the DNA was not checked. TRBV21-1 is marked as a pseudogene. This CDR3 comprises 23 residues. The CDR3 is CASSNGPHLTGGSYLNLDSPLHF. CDR3 DNA sequence: TGTGCCAGCAGCAACGGCCCCCACCTCACAGGGGGCTCTTATTTAAACTTGGATTCACCCCTCCACTTT.

DNA of the CDR3: TGTGCCAGCAGCCGGCCCTGGGACAGGGGAGAAGTGGCTGAAGCTTTCTTT. Its protein is CASSRPWDRGEVAEAFF. This sequence joins TRBV5-5 and TRBJ1-1; TRBD1 matches 10 bases. CDR3 length equals 17 residues. V gave up 4 bases and J gave up 6 bases; unmatched junction bases: 15. Germline CDR1 is SGHKS and CDR2 is YYEKEE (reference sequence).

V is TRBV12-3 or TRBV12-4 and J is TRBJ2-7; no clear D. The CDR3 has 12 amino acids. With 0 bases removed from V and 4 bases from J, the gap between germline ends came to 4 bases. The CDR3: CASSLATYEQYF. In DNA, the CDR3 is TGTGCCAGCAGTTTAGCAACATACGAGCAGTACTTC.

The rearrangement uses TRBV7-3 and TRBJ2-2; TRBD2 matches at 9 bases. Trimming took 5 bases from V and 1 from J; bases not matched to a gene: 2. Germline CDR1 and CDR2: SGHTA and FQGTGA. The CDR3 spans 15 residues. This CDR3 reads CASSGSGGNTGELFF. Written as DNA, the CDR3 is TGTGCCAGCAGCGGTAGCGGGGGGAACACCGGGGAGCTGTTTTTT.

The V call is TRBV6-5, the J call TRBJ1-2, with 8 bases lining up with TRBD1. Per the germline V gene, CDR1 is MNHEY and CDR2 is SVGAGI. The length of the CDR3 is 15 residues. With 4 bases clipped from V and 8 bases from J, the junction kept 12 bases outside the gene matches. Here the CDR3 reads CASSSPTGDVMGYTF. For the CDR3, the DNA is TGTGCCAGCAGTTCCCCGACAGGGGACGTGATGGGCTACACCTTC.

Only one count was recorded for this clone. The DNA of the CDR3 is TGTGCCAGCAGATCTAAGCGGGAGTTGTACACCGGGGAGCTGTTTTTT. Its translation is CASRSKRELYTGELFF. This chain joins TRBV2 and TRBJ2-2; 8 bases align to TRBD2. Germline values: CDR1 SNHLY, CDR2 FYNNEI. The CDR3 runs 16 residues. V shed 6 bases and J 3 bases; nucleotides not matched to a gene: 9.

The rearrangement joins TRBV30 to TRBJ2-7, with D unclear. The CDR3 loop spans 14 amino acids. Germline V gene data show CDR1 as GTSNPN and CDR2 as SVGIG (reference sequence). Trimming cost V 1 base and J 0 bases, with 10 bases left between them. In DNA, the CDR3 is TGTGCCTGGAGTGACCCCCATAGCTCCTACGAGCAGTACTTC. Amino acids: CAWSDPHSSYEQYF.

As regards this clone: In the same sample, other DNA sequences code for this CDR3. The rearrangement uses TRBV7-2 and TRBJ2-2, with D unresolved. The CDR3 is made up of 13 amino acids. Germline V gene sequence: CDR1 SGHTA, CDR2 FQGNSA. V was shortened by 5 bases and J by 2 bases, with 6 bases between the two germline ends. The CDR3, as DNA: TGTGCCAGCAGCCTTAGTAACACCGGGGAGCTGTTTTTT. Protein: CASSLSNTGELFF.

The gene calls are TRBV19 and TRBJ1-2; no firm D call. Germline values: CDR1 LNHDA, CDR2 SQIVND (reference sequence). Trimming shortened V by 5 bases and J by 7 bases, and 17 bases separated the two germline ends. CDR3 size: 14 residues. The CDR3 DNA sequence: TGTGCCAGTAGTCAAGTCGAACCCTCCGGTGGCTACACCTTC. It translates to CASSQVEPSGGYTF.

The chain recombines TRBV28 with TRBJ1-5; maybe TRBD1 (6 bases). Trimming stripped 5 bases from V and 0 bases from J, with 17 bases between. Germline CDR1 and CDR2: MDHEN and SYDVKM. The CDR3 runs 17 residues. The CDR3 nucleotides read TGTGCCAGCAGTCGGGCCGGGGGGCGATATAGCAATCAGCCCCAGCATTTT. It yields the protein CASSRAGGRYSNQPQHF.

This chain links TRBV4-1 with TRBJ2-7, with TRBD2 matching 8 bases. CDR1 MGHRA and CDR2 YSYEKL come from the germline V gene. With 3 bases clipped from V and 3 bases from J, the junction kept 7 bases outside the gene matches. The CDR3 is 15 amino acids. CDR3: CASSHRALADYEQYF. The CDR3 DNA follows: TGCGCCAGCAGCCATCGGGCACTAGCGGACTACGAGCAGTACTTC.

The chain combines TRBV4-2 with TRBJ2-2; TRBD2 aligns across 9 bases. In germline, CDR1 is LGHNA, CDR2 YNFKEQ. The junction had 6 bases not matched to a gene; V was cut back by 2 bases and J by 5 bases. This CDR3 comprises 16 residues. The CDR3 loop reads CASSQRSGGGTGELFF. CDR3 nucleotide sequence: TGTGCCAGCAGCCAACGTAGCGGGGGTGGGACCGGGGAGCTGTTTTTT.

This rearrangement joins TRBV24-1 to TRBJ2-3, with a tentative D call TRBD2 (6 bases). The V end was cut by 5 bases, the J end by 0 bases, with 11 bases between. CDR1 and CDR2 (germline): KGHDR, SFDVKD. This CDR3 is 15 amino acids long. CDR3 sequence (DNA): TGTGCCACCAGTGGAAACAGCGGGAGCACAGATACGCAGTATTTT. It translates to CATSGNSGSTDTQYF.

The sample holds one count of this clone. The chain uses TRBV29-1 and TRBJ1-5, with D perhaps TRBD1 (5 bases). There are 13 residues in the CDR3. Germline loops: CDR1 SQVTM, CDR2 ANQGSEA. Trimming shortened V by 4 bases and J by 0 bases, and 7 bases separated the two germline ends. The CDR3 sequence is CSVGQNSNQPQHF. CDR3 nucleotides: TGCAGCGTTGGACAGAATAGCAATCAGCCCCAGCATTTT.

V is TRBV30 and J is TRBJ1-2; no clear D gene. Germline values: CDR1 GTSNPN, CDR2 SVGIG (reference sequence). V lost 2 bases and J 7 bases, leaving 11 bases between the germline ends. This CDR3 is 12 amino acids long. The CDR3 nucleotides read TGTGCCTGGAGTCACGCCTCGAGTGGCTACACCTTC. It is translated as CAWSHASSGYTF.

CDR3 sequence reads: CASSQDRTGVRNTEAFF. The CDR3 DNA follows: TGCGCCAGCAGCCAAGATCGGACCGGGGTTAGGAACACTGAAGCTTTCTTT. The chain employs TRBV4-3 and TRBJ1-1, with D uncertain. The CDR3 is 17 amino acids. In germline, CDR1 is LGHNA, CDR2 YSLEER. Trimming stripped 0 bases from V and 1 base from J, with 15 bases between.

V and J are TRBV19 and TRBJ1-5, with D tentatively TRBD1 (6 bases). Germline CDR1 and CDR2: LNHDA and SQIVND (reference sequence). Trimming took 5 bases from V and 3 from J, leaving 11 bases between them. The CDR3 runs 14 residues. CDR3 DNA: TGTGCCAGTAGTGCAAACAGGGACAATCAGCCCCAGCATTTT. Protein: CASSANRDNQPQHF.

The V gene is TRBV30, the J gene TRBJ2-3; no clear D gene. V was cut by 6 bases and J by 0 bases, with 13 bases left in between. In germline, CDR1 is GTSNPN, CDR2 SVGIG (reference sequence). The CDR3 has 14 amino acids. The CDR3 sequence: CACYYPGSTDTQYF. In DNA, the CDR3 is TGTGCCTGTTATTACCCCGGGAGCACAGATACGCAGTATTTT.

The rearrangement joins TRBV19 to TRBJ2-3; 11 bases are shared with TRBD2. Germline V lookup: CDR1 LNHDA, CDR2 SQIVND (reference sequence). The V gene end was trimmed by 4 bases and the J gene end by 2 bases; junction bases not matched to a gene: 8. This CDR3 is 17 amino acids long. The CDR3 spells CASSTGGGLAVTDTQYF. The CDR3 region has the DNA TGTGCCAGTAGTACCGGAGGGGGACTAGCGGTCACAGATACGCAGTATTTT.

The CDR3 nucleotides are TGCGCCAGCAGCCAAGAGGGACAGCCCCGTTCACCCCTCCACTTT. Protein product: CASSQEGQPRSPLHF. V is TRBV4-1 and J is TRBJ1-6, with TRBD1 identical over 7 bases. V was pared by 0 bases and J by 9 bases, with 5 bases of the junction left unmatched. Germline V gene lookup returns CDR1 MGHRA and CDR2 YSYEKL. The CDR3 totals 15 residues.

V is TRBV3-1 (or the pseudogene TRBV3-2) and J is TRBJ2-3; 9 nucleotides line up with TRBD1. V dropped 8 bases and J dropped 2; count of bases not matched to a gene: 2. CDR1 is LGHDT, CDR2 YNNKEL, per germline (reference sequence). The CDR3 is 13 residues long. In DNA, the CDR3 is TGTGCCAGCGGGGACAGGGCCACAGATACGCAGTATTTT. As protein: CASGDRATDTQYF.

The chain recombines TRBV15 with TRBJ1-6; no firm D call. V was shortened by 0 bases and J by 10 bases, with 16 bases between the two germline ends. The V gene's germline CDR1 is LNHNV and CDR2 YYDKDF (reference sequence). This CDR3 has 16 amino acids. CDR3 loop: CATSREPRQRESPLHF. DNA of the CDR3: TGTGCCACCAGCAGAGAGCCCCGGCAGCGCGAATCACCCCTCCACTTT. Full variable domain (outside the CDR3, taken from reference TRBV15 and TRBJ1-6): DAMVIQNPRYQVTQFGKPVTLSCSQTLNHNVMYWYQQKSSQAPKLLFHYYDKDFNNEADTPDNFQSRRPNTSFCFLDIRSPGLGDTAMYLCATSREPRQRESPLHFGNGTRLTVT.

The chain is built from TRBV18 and TRBJ1-1, with 7 bases aligning to TRBD1. V lost 0 bases, J lost 5 bases, and 15 bases stayed unmatched. Germline V gene data show CDR1 as KGHSH and CDR2 as LQKENI. This CDR3 has 18 amino acids. The chain's CDR3 is CASSPPGVAGGVHTEAFF. CDR3 bases: TGTGCCAGCTCACCACCGGGCGTGGCAGGGGGTGTTCATACTGAAGCTTTCTTT.

The chain couples TRBV6-5 to TRBJ1-1; D unresolved. V shed 4 bases and J shed 6 bases, with 15 bases lying between them. CDR1 is MNHEY and CDR2 is SVGAGI in the germline V gene. This CDR3 comprises 14 residues. The CDR3 loop is CASSSHGVNAEAFF. CDR3 DNA sequence: TGTGCCAGCAGTTCCCACGGGGTGAATGCTGAAGCTTTCTTT.

The CDR3 sequence: CASKGGPWDTEAFF. In nucleotides, the CDR3 is TGTGCCAGCAAGGGGGGGCCTTGGGACACTGAAGCTTTCTTT. This chain joins TRBV9 and TRBJ1-1; D might be TRBD1 (6 bases). Trimming took off 6 bases at V and 3 bases at J, with 15 bases between the two ends. The CDR3 loop spans 14 amino acids. Looked up from germline, CDR1 is SGDLS and CDR2 is YYNGEE.